This record covers a single TCR beta chain. This clone was seen a handful of times. There is no known antigen for this receptor. Base qualities are not provided; no much larger clone lies one nucleotide away. Trimming accounts for 0 bases at V and 3 bases at J, while the number of junction bases matched to no gene is 4. Taken from cysteine to phenylalanine, the CDR3 has 15 residues. The retained sequence is limited to the CDR3, 45 bases, with the frame set at the first base. Based on the germline V gene (reference sequence), the CDR1 and CDR2 sequences are LGHDT and YNNKEL. This sample is drawn from a study of T cell responses to AZD1222 COVID-19 vaccine (dated by TCRdb to the early 2020s). About the study as a whole: TCR sequencing covered some 240 trial participants: 207 given two doses of AZD1222 and 26 given two doses of MenACWY control vaccine. Enrollment into the trials was organized by age into subgroups of 18-55, 56-69 and 70-plus years, and those subgroups contained approximately 150, 30 and 60 TCR-sequenced participants, respectively. Paper-wide results and their limitations: Only a handful of AZD1222 recipients were SARS-CoV-2 seropositive at baseline, limiting conclusions about previously exposed vaccinees. The whole spike protein was spanned by vaccine-associated CD4 TCRs, and dominant responses were seen in regions 160-218 and 743-854. The 56-69-year group was small, and its depth increase did not reach significance, likely because of low power. A significant rise in spike-specific TCR breadth and depth was observed after two AZD1222 doses relative to day 0 and relative to MenACWY recipients. Because no day 14 peak-response samples were available, repertoires were characterized only after the peak T cell response. Most participants were white British and females outnumbered males, and the authors suggested that clonal diversity may have been underestimated. Epitopes outside the regions mutated in the B.1.351 and B.1.1.7 variants were reportedly recognized by nearly half of the unique spike-specific TCRs.

The CDR3 regions of human TCRbeta chains were subjected to immunosequencing. As for how the authors treated the data: Repertoire TCRs were checked for matches against a reference library of SARS-CoV-2-specific TCRs that had been generated using the MIRA antigen-specificity platform. Breadth was defined as the fraction of unique TCRs that were SARS-CoV-2-associated. Depth was defined as the fraction of total T cells that were SARS-CoV-2-associated. Using the MIRA data, each spike-specific TCR was mapped to the spike region that the TCR reacts to and placed in a CD4 or CD8 class. Log10-transformed breadth and depth values were compared by one-way ANOVA with Sidak's multiple comparisons tests. In TCRdb, the immuneACCESS table is reduced to in-frame sequences with V and J assigned. These tables do not hold every clone; where another copy was compared, an unresolved V gene accounts for under half, and the others remain unexplained. From that table come the V and J calls and clone size; the DNA was used to work out D and trimming. The sample includes about 48,000 clones, with 86% observed a single time. The ten largest clonotypes hold 6.5% to 8.5% of the sample.

The time point label for this specimen denotes: about 28 days (+/-7) after the second vaccine dose. AZD1222 recipients given second doses at about 4 weeks or at about 12 weeks were pooled, since spike-specific TCR depth and breadth were not found to differ between the two schedules. Vaccinee samples were obtained from the UK trials COV001 and COV002, which included a single-blind randomized controlled phase 2/3 trial of AZD1222 (ChAdOx1 nCoV-19) in healthy adults. For TCRbeta chain sequencing, PBMC samples from trial participants were taken at day 0 and at day 28 after the second dose. The source material was peripheral blood, sampled 28 days after the second AZD1222 dose. The chain links TRBV3-1 (or the pseudogene TRBV3-2) with TRBJ2-5; TRBD2 matches 7 bases in the middle. The clonotype was recovered from an adult who received the AZD1222 COVID-19 vaccine. At the DNA level, the sequence is TGTGCCAGCAGCCAAGATAGGCTAGCGGAAGAGACCCAGTACTTC. Translated, it reads CASSQDRLAEETQYF.